The text below deals with one T cell receptor (beta chain). As yet, its antigen is unknown. Germline V CDR1 and CDR2: SGHNT, YYREEE (reference sequence). The CDR3 consists of 15 residues. J gave up 7 bases and V 6 bases, and 6 bases lay outside the gene matches. In the PCR, 60 Vbeta and 13 Jbeta primers were used. Repertoires were generated with immunoSEQ multiplex PCR, while TCRdb's copy carries only in-frame clones and drops some. The sample contains some 170,000 clones, roughly 80% of which appear only once. The data originate from a study of cytomegalovirus exposure and HLA in healthy donors. Study information: HLA-typed donors were the source of approximately 80 million unique TCRs, which an early data release held. Findings of the study overall: According to an earlier analysis, most TCR beta V segments yielded productive rearrangements about 87% or about 30% of the time. There were around 160 TCR beta chains listed as cytomegalovirus-associated.

This clonotype was obtained from a man between 50 and 59 years old in good health and CMV-seropositive. The sequenced material came from PBMCs. The chain carries TRBV5-4 and TRBJ2-1; 14 bases fit TRBD2. The CDR3 loop reads CASIGGLAGGNEQFF. CDR3 nucleotides: TGTGCCAGCATTGGCGGACTAGCGGGAGGTAATGAGCAGTTCTTC.